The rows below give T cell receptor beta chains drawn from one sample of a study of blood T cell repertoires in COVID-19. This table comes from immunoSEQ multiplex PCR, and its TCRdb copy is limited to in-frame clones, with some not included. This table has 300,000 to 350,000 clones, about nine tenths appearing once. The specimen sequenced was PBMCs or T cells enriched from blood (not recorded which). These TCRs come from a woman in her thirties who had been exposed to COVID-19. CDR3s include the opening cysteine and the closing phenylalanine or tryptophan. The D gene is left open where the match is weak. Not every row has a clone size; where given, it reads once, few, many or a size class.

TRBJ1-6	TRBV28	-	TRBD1	CASSSPQGGAYNSPLHF	TGTGCCAGCAGTTCGCCGCAGGGGGGCGCCTATAATTCACCCCTCCACTTT
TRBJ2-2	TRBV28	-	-	CASSLGQITGELFF	TGTGCCAGCAGTTTAGGGCAGATCACCGGGGAGCTGTTTTTT
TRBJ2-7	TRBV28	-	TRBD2	CASLKRLAASSYEQYF	TGTGCCAGCCTAAAACGACTAGCGGCTAGCTCCTACGAGCAGTACTTC
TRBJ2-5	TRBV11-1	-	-	CASRARLDQETQYF	TGTGCCAGCAGGGCTCGTTTGGACCAAGAGACCCAGTACTTC
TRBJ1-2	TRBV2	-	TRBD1	CASKDRERSYGYTF	TGTGCCAGCAAAGACAGGGAGAGGAGCTATGGCTACACCTTC
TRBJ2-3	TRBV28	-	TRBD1	CASSPAYGTEGMGSTDTQYF	TGTGCCAGCAGTCCAGCCTACGGGACAGAGGGGATGGGGTCCACAGATACGCAGTATTTT
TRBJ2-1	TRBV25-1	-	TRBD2	CASSTLGLAASYNEQFF	TGTGCCAGCAGCACCCTGGGACTAGCGGCCTCCTACAATGAGCAGTTCTTC
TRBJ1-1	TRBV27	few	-	CASSLSGNPFEAFF	TGTGCCAGCAGTTTATCGGGCAACCCCTTTGAAGCTTTCTTT
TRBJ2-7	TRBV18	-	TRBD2	CASSPSVLAGVRSYEQYF	TGTGCCAGCTCACCATCGGTACTAGCGGGAGTTCGGTCCTACGAGCAGTACTTC
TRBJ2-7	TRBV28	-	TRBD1	CASSLSGRGYEQYF	TGTGCCAGCAGTTTAAGTGGCAGGGGGTACGAGCAGTACTTC
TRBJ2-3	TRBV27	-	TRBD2	CASSPSAGRTDTQYF	TGTGCCAGCAGTCCCTCAGCGGGACGCACAGATACGCAGTATTTT
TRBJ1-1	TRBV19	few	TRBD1	CASSIATGGYTEAFF	TGTGCCAGTAGTATAGCTACAGGGGGCTACACTGAAGCTTTCTTT
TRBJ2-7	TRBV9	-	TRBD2	CASSPGTSSPEQYF	TGTGCCAGCAGCCCCGGGACTAGCTCCCCCGAGCAGTACTTC
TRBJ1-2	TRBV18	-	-	CASANRDAYGYTF	TGTGCCAGCGCGAACAGGGACGCCTATGGCTACACCTTC
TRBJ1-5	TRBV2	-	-	CASSEVRVLDQPQHF	TGTGCCAGCAGTGAGGTCAGGGTTTTGGATCAGCCCCAGCATTTT
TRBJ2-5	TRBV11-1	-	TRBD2	CASSLTAGVWEETQYF	TGTGCCAGCAGCTTAACGGCGGGAGTATGGGAAGAGACCCAGTACTTC
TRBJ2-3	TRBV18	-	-	CASSSTTSSDTQYF	TGTGCCAGCTCATCGACGACTAGTTCGGATACGCAGTATTTT
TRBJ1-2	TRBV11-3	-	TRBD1	CASSLGDRNNGYTF	TGTGCCAGCAGCCTTGGGGACAGGAACAATGGCTACACCTTC
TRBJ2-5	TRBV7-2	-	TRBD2	CASSVLLAEVRAAGTQYF	TGTGCCAGCAGCGTTCTTCTAGCGGAGGTTCGCGCGGCAGGGACCCAGTACTTC
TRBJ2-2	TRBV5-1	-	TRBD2	CASTRASGNTGELFF	TGCGCCAGCACGAGGGCTAGCGGGAACACCGGGGAGCTGTTTTTT
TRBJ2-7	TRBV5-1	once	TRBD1	CASSPRQGAREQYF	TGCGCCAGCAGCCCCCGACAGGGGGCAAGAGAGCAGTACTTC
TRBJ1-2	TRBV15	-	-	CATSRDLGSYGYTF	TGTGCCACCAGCAGAGATCTGGGCTCATATGGCTACACCTTC
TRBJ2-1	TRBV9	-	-	CASSPTGGPRGVNEQFF	TGTGCCAGCAGCCCGACGGGGGGCCCGAGGGGGGTCAATGAGCAGTTCTTC
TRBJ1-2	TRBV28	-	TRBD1	CASRRPGQGYGYTF	TGTGCCAGCAGACGTCCGGGACAGGGATATGGCTACACCTTC
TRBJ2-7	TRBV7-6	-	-	CASSRNSEAYEQYF	TGTGCCAGCAGCCGGAATTCGGAGGCCTACGAGCAGTACTTC
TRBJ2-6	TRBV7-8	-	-	CASSLGFAAAESGANVLTF	TGTGCCAGCAGCTTAGGGTTCGCGGCAGCGGAATCTGGGGCCAACGTCCTGACTTTC
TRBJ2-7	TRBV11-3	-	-	CASSSLAGGGGGTAYEQYF	TGTGCCAGCAGCTCCTTAGCTGGGGGAGGAGGCGGGACAGCCTACGAGCAGTACTTC
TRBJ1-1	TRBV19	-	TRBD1	CASSAPGQGVTEAFF	TGTGCCAGTAGTGCCCCCGGACAGGGTGTCACTGAAGCTTTCTTT
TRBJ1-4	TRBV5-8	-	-	CASSSPGGRANEKLFF	TGTGCCAGCAGCTCCCCCGGAGGGCGGGCTAATGAAAAACTGTTTTTT
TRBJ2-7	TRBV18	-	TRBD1	CASSPPQGASYEQYF	TGTGCCAGCTCACCACCGCAGGGGGCAAGCTACGAGCAGTACTTC
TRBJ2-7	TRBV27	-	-	CASRPSSYEQYF	TGTGCCAGCAGGCCCAGCTCCTACGAGCAGTACTTC
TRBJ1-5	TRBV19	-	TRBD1	CASSILRGQGGNQPQHF	TGTGCCAGTAGTATACTGCGGGGACAGGGCGGCAATCAGCCCCAGCATTTT
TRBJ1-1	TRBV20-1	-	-	CSARTVEAFF	TGCAGTGCGAGGACAGTTGAAGCTTTCTTT
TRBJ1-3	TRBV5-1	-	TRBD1	CASSGTVGSGNTIYF	TGCGCCAGCAGCGGGACAGTGGGCTCTGGAAACACCATATATTTT
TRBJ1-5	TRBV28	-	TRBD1	CASTGTGHSNQPQHF	TGTGCCAGCACCGGGACAGGACATAGCAATCAGCCCCAGCATTTT
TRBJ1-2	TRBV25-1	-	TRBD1	CASSESGTGGTYGYTF	TGTGCCAGCAGTGAATCCGGGACAGGGGGCACCTATGGCTACACCTTC
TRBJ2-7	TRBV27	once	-	CASSGRGGVYEQYF	TGTGCCAGCAGTGGACGAGGGGGGGTCTACGAGCAGTACTTC
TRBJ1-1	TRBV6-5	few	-	CASSYSTGMNTEAFF	TGTGCCAGCAGTTACTCGACCGGGATGAACACTGAAGCTTTCTTT
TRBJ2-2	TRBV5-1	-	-	CASSRDSNTGELFF	TGCGCCAGCAGTCGGGACTCGAACACCGGGGAGCTGTTTTTT
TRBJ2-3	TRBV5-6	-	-	CASSHTHRTSSTDTQYF	TGTGCCAGCAGCCACACTCACCGGACAAGCAGCACAGATACGCAGTATTTT
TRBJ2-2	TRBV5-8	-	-	CASSLVRGATGELFF	TGTGCCAGCAGCTTGGTTAGGGGCGCCACCGGGGAGCTGTTTTTT
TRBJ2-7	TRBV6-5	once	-	CASRTDRVVSEQYF	TGTGCCAGCAGGACAGACAGAGTCGTAAGCGAGCAGTACTTC
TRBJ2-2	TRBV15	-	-	CATSSRVSRTGELFF	TGTGCCACCAGCAGCAGGGTCTCGAGAACCGGGGAGCTGTTTTTT
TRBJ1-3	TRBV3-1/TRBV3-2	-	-	CASSQVSASGNTIYF	TGTGCCAGCAGCCAGGTGTCAGCGTCTGGAAACACCATATATTTT
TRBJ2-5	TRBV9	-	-	CASSVAQGLETQYF	TGTGCCAGCAGCGTAGCCCAGGGTCTAGAGACCCAGTACTTC
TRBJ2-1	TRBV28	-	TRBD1	CASSFEGALGSEQFF	TGTGCCAGCAGTTTCGAGGGGGCGCTTGGCAGTGAGCAGTTCTTC
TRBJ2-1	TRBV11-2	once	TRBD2	CASSLLAGVGEQFF	TGTGCCAGCAGCTTATTAGCGGGAGTGGGTGAGCAGTTCTTC
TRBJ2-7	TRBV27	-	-	CASRNLYEQYF	TGTGCCAGCAGAAACTTGTACGAGCAGTACTTC
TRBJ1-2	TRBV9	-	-	CASSRFDRANYGYTF	TGTGCCAGCAGTAGATTTGACAGAGCTAACTATGGCTACACCTTC
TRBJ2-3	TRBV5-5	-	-	CASSRGTDTQYF	TGTGCCAGCAGCCGTGGCACAGATACGCAGTATTTT
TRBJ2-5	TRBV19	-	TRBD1	CASSDRGRGTQYF	TGTGCCAGTAGTGACAGGGGGAGGGGGACCCAGTACTTC
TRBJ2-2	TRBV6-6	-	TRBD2	CASNSGGRPGELFF	TGTGCCAGCAACTCGGGAGGCCGGCCCGGGGAGCTGTTTTTT
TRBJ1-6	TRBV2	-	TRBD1	CASSEHRGLSPLHF	TGTGCCAGCAGTGAACACAGGGGGCTCTCACCCCTCCACTTT